These T cell receptor beta chains were read from a single sample in a study of patients and donors after allogeneic stem cell transplantation. Each CDR3 protein gets one entry after TCRdb re-called the RT-PCR reads with MiXCR. The sample lists about a million distinct CDR3 sequences, roughly 18% occurring once. Sequencing was carried out using blood, either unsorted or a sorted T cell fraction (not recorded which). The receptors originated from a human donor who was either an allogeneic HSCT recipient or a stem cell or donor lymphocyte infusion donor (not recorded which). It is not recorded whose cells these are; they may come from a transplant donor. Each CDR3 is given with its conserved first and last residue. The D gene is left open where the match is weak. The size entry is marked missing in some rows and otherwise reads once, few, many or a size class.

CDR3 DNA | CDR3 protein | CDR3 length | clone size | J gene | V gene | D gene
TGTGCCAGCGGAAGACCGGGTGGGGAAAAACTGTTTTTT | CASGRPGGEKLFF | 13 | NA | TRBJ1-4 | TRBV6-2/TRBV6-3 | NA
TGCAGTGCTCTCCATACGGGCTACACCTTC | CSALHTGYTF | 10 | few | TRBJ1-2 | TRBV20-1 | NA
TGTGCCAGCTCACCACGACAGGGCCTTGGCAAAAACATTCAGTACTTC | CASSPRQGLGKNIQYF | 16 | few | TRBJ2-4 | TRBV18 | TRBD1
TGTGCCAGCAGCCGGGACGTCTCCTACGAGCAGTACTTC | CASSRDVSYEQYF | 13 | many | TRBJ2-7 | TRBV5-1 | NA
TGTGCCAGCAGACTCTCCAATGAGCAGTTCTTC | CASRLSNEQFF | 11 | NA | TRBJ2-1 | TRBV7-2 | NA
TGTGCCAGCAGTAGGAACAGGGGAGCTGGGGCCAACGTCCTGACTTTC | CASSRNRGAGANVLTF | 16 | NA | TRBJ2-6 | TRBV6-2/TRBV6-3 | TRBD1
TGTGCCAGCAGCTCTCGACAGGGGGCATTCACCGGGGAGCTGTTTTTT | CASSSRQGAFTGELFF | 16 | NA | TRBJ2-2 | TRBV9 | TRBD1
TGTGCCATCAGTGAGCGGGGTGCCGAGACCCAGTACTTC | CAISERGAETQYF | 13 | NA | TRBJ2-5 | TRBV10-3 | NA
TGTGCCAGCAGCCTCACCCCGGCGAGGGGGCGAGTTTTGGATACGCAGTATTTT | CASSLTPARGRVLDTQYF | 18 | few | TRBJ2-3 | TRBV7-3 | TRBD1
TGTGCCAGCAGTCTCACCCTCGGGGGGAGCTACGAGCAGTACTTC | CASSLTLGGSYEQYF | 15 | many | TRBJ2-7 | TRBV27 | TRBD2
TGTGCCAGCAGTTTAAGACTAGCGGGGGGCGGGAAATACAATGAGCAGTTCTTC | CASSLRLAGGGKYNEQFF | 18 | few | TRBJ2-1 | TRBV12-3/TRBV12-4 | TRBD2